This TCR beta chain was profiled in a study of patients and donors after allogeneic stem cell transplantation. This CDR3 comprises 13 residues. The ends were cut back, 2 bases at V and 10 bases at J, with 14 bases in the middle. Germline V CDR1 and CDR2: MNHEY, SVGAGI. This clonotype came up a few times. One entry per CDR3 protein, called by TCRdb with MiXCR from the RT-PCR reads. In the table there are roughly 880,000 distinct CDR3 sequences, roughly 18% of which are singletons. The sequencing input was blood, either unsorted or a sorted T cell fraction (not recorded which). V and J are TRBV6-5 and TRBJ1-2, with D possibly matching TRBD1 (5 bases). This receptor was identified in a human donor who was either an allogeneic HSCT recipient or a stem cell or donor lymphocyte infusion donor (not recorded which). It is not recorded whose cells these are; they may come from a transplant donor. The CDR3 protein is CASSYQGHLLYTF. For the CDR3, the DNA is TGTGCCAGCAGTTACCAAGGACACCTACTCTACACCTTC.